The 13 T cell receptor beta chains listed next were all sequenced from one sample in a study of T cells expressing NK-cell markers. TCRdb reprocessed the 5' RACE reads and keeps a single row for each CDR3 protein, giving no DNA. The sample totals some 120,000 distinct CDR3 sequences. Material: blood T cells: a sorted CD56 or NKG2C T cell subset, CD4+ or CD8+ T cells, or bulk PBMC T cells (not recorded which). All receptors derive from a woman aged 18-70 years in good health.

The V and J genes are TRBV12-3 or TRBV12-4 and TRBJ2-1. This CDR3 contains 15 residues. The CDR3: CASSHDRPPYNEQFF.

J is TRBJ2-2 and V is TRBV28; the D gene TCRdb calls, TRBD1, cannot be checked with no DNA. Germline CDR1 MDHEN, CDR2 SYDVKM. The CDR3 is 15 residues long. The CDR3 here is CASSRTSWRTGELFF. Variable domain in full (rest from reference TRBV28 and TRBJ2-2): DVKVTQSSRYLVKRTGEKVFLECVQDMDHENMFWYRQDPGLGLRLIYFSYDVKMKEKGDIPEGYSVSREKKERFSLILESASTNQTSMYLCASSRTSWRTGELFFGEGSRLTVL.

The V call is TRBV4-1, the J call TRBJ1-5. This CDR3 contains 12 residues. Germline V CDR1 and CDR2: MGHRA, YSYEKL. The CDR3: CASSHFGEPQHF.

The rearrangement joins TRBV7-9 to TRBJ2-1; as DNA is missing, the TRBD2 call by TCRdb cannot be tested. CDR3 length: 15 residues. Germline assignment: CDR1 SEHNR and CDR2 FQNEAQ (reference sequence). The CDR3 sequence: CASSPPAGGYNEQFF.

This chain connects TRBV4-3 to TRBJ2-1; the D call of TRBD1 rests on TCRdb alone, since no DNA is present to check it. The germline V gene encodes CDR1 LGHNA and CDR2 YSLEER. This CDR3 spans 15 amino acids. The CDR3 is CASSPGTGVYYEQFF.

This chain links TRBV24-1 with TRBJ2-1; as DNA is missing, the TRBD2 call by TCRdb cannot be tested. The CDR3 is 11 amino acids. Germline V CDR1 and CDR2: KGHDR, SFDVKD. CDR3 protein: CATREGHEQFF.

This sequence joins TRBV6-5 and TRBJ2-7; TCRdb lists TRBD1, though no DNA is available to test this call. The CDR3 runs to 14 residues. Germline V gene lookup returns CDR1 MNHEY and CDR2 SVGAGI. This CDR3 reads CASSSPRSSYEQYF.

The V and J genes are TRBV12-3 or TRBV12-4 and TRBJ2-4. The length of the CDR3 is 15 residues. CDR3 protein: CASSSTPLAKNIQYF.

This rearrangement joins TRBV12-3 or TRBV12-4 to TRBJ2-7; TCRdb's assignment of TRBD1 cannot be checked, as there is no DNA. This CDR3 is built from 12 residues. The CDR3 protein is CASSLPLGEQYF.

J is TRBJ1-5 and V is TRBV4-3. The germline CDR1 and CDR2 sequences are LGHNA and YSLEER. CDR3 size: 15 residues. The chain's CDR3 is CASSQDASSNQPQHF.

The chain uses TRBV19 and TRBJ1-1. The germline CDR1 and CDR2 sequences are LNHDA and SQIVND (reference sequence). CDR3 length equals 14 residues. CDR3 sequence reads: CASSVQGGYTEAFF.

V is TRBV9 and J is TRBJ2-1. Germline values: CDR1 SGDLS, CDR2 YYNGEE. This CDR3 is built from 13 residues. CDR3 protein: CASSYFTQSEQFF.

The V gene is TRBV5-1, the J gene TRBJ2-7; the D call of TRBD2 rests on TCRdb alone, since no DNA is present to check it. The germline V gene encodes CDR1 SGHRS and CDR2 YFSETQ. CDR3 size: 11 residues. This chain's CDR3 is CASRIGPEQYF.